This passage covers 12 T cell receptor beta chains from one sample sequenced in a study of CD8+CD57+ T cells in acquired aplastic anemia. CDR3 and TCR beta VDJ profiling relied on a genomic DNA template. MiXCR was run by TCRdb on the reads, yielding one entry per CDR3 protein. The sample holds 400,000 to 500,000 distinct CDR3 sequences, just under 70% seen once. What was sequenced was sorted CD4+, CD8+, or CD8+CD57+ T cells (not recorded which) from PBMCs. Receptors originate from a human donor in good health, serving as a control.

A few counts support this clonotype. The rearrangement joins TRBV19 to TRBJ2-1; D not resolved. CDR3 length: 11 amino acids. Germline V gene lookup returns CDR1 LNHDA and CDR2 SQIVND (reference sequence). Trimming took 4 bases from V and 5 from J, leaving 3 bases between them. The DNA of the CDR3 is TGTGCCAGTAGTAAAAACAATGAGCAGTTCTTC. The encoded protein is CASSKNNEQFF.

This clonotype was observed at least ten times. V is TRBV7-6 and J is TRBJ1-5, with 8 bases aligning to TRBD1. After removal of 2 bases from V and 0 bases from J, the junction contained 0 bases not matched to a gene. The germline V gene encodes CDR1 SGHVS and CDR2 FNYEAQ. The CDR3 runs to 15 residues. This CDR3 is CASSLQGASNQPQHF. CDR3 in DNA: TGTGCCAGCAGCTTACAGGGGGCTAGCAATCAGCCCCAGCATTTT.

This clonotype was observed many times. The rearrangement uses TRBV30 and TRBJ1-5; D is unresolved. V was pared by 5 bases and J by 4 bases, with 18 bases between. The CDR3 spans 15 residues. CDR1 GTSNPN and CDR2 SVGIG come from the germline V gene (reference sequence). DNA of the CDR3: TGTGCCTGGGGACCGCGCAGTAGGCTGAATCAGCCCCAGCATTTT. It specifies CAWGPRSRLNQPQHF.

Concerning this clonotype: Because the CDR3's place on the DNA is in doubt, the DNA is left out and the CDR3 is given as listed by TCRdb. The CDR3 loop is CASSEWGHGAEDLTF. The chain links TRBV2 to TRBJ2-2; the table's D call, TRBD1, was not checked against the DNA. The CDR3 is 15 amino acids long, termini counted. CDR1 and CDR2 from the germline V gene are SNHLY and FYNNEI.

To note about this clonotype: The germline gene is not matched at one end of the junction; a read error may be the cause. The chain recombines TRBV7-2 with TRBJ2-7, with D tentatively TRBD1 (5 bases). Germline-derived CDR1 and CDR2 are SGHTA and FQGNSA. This CDR3 is 14 amino acids long. As DNA, the CDR3 is TGTGCCAGCAGCGGTAGTAGGGGTGCGTACGGGCAGTACTTC. This encodes CASSGSRGAYGQYF.

This clonotype was picked up many times. The DNA of the CDR3 is TGTGCCAGTAGTATTGGTTACAGGGAGGCAGATACGCAGTATTTT. It codes for CASSIGYREADTQYF. V gene TRBV19 combines with J gene TRBJ2-3, with D perhaps being TRBD1 or TRBD2 (6 bases each). The length of the CDR3 is 15 residues. V was clipped by 3 bases and J by 4 bases, with 14 bases between them. In germline, CDR1 is LNHDA, CDR2 SQIVND (reference sequence).

The CDR3 nucleotides read TGTGCCAGCAGCGTAGAGGCCCGGGGGGCGAGCACTGGCTACACCTTC. Its translation is CASSVEARGASTGYTF. This sequence joins TRBV9 and TRBJ1-2; weak D call: TRBD1 (6 bases). V was shortened by 0 bases and J by 7 bases, with 19 bases between the two germline ends. The CDR3 has 16 residues. CDR1 and CDR2 from the germline V gene are SGDLS and YYNGEE.

The rearrangement joins TRBV9 to TRBJ2-1, with 8 bases fitting TRBD1. This CDR3 region has 17 residues. The V gene's germline CDR1 is SGDLS and CDR2 YYNGEE. The V and J ends lost 5 bases and 0 bases, in that order; junction bases with no gene match: 10. The CDR3 nucleotides read TGTGCCAGCAGAGCTACAGGGGGTATCGGCTCCTACAATGAGCAGTTCTTC. Protein sequence: CASRATGGIGSYNEQFF.

About this clonotype itself: The conserved phenylalanine or tryptophan normally closing the CDR3 is absent here, so this likely arose from a read error. Because the CDR3's place on the DNA is in doubt, the DNA is left out and the CDR3 is given as listed by TCRdb. V usage is TRBV20-1 and J usage is TRBJ1-5; no DNA check was done on the table's D call, TRBD1. Per the germline V gene, CDR1 is DFQATT and CDR2 is SNEGSKA (reference sequence). The CDR3 is 9 residues long, ends included. The CDR3 sequence is CSATDRQHT.

This chain's CDR3 is CASSPPSAGALSEQYF. The CDR3 coding sequence is TGTGCCAGCAGCCCACCGTCGGCGGGAGCCCTAAGTGAGCAGTACTTC. The rearrangement links TRBV7-9 to TRBJ2-5, with 7 positions matching TRBD2. This CDR3 is 16 amino acids long. V lost 5 bases, J lost 11 bases, and 20 bases stayed unmatched. Germline CDR1 SEHNR, CDR2 FQNEAQ (reference sequence).

This clonotype was detected once. DNA of the CDR3: TGTGCCAGTAGCCACGGTTCAGGGACAGGATGGAAAGACCAGTACTTC. Amino acids: CASSHGSGTGWKDQYF. J is TRBJ2-7 and V is TRBV7-2, with 8 bases that match TRBD1. Germline V lookup: CDR1 SGHTA, CDR2 FQGNSA. The CDR3 consists of 16 residues. J was trimmed by 10 bases and V by 9 bases; bases with no gene match: 23.

The chain links TRBV2 to TRBJ1-1; D not certain. The V and J ends lost 6 bases and 10 bases respectively, with 24 bases between them. The germline gives CDR1 SNHLY, CDR2 FYNNEI. The CDR3 totals 15 residues. As DNA, the CDR3 is TGTGCCAGCAGATCTAGGAAGGTCTTGCTCTCTGGAGCTTTCTTT. Its translation: CASRSRKVLLSGAFF.